One and the same sample provided the 14 T cell receptor beta chains below, sequenced in a study of neoadjuvant anti-PD-1 for oral cavity cancer (dated by TCRdb to about 2021). Library creation used the immunoSEQ multiplex PCR assay. The immuneACCESS repertoire file appears here via TCRdb, limited to in-frame rearrangements. These files lack a portion of the clones; in checked studies, under half of the deficit traces to unresolved V genes, and the cause of the others is not known. The sample table records over 12,000 clones; more than 65% of these occur just once. The ten largest clones take up less than 3.5% of the sample. Reading the label with the study, this specimen's time point is: before neoadjuvant nivolumab. This specimen consisted of PBMCs, obtained before nivolumab (anti-PD-1) treatment. These receptor sequences come from a person between 35 and 79 years old with oral cavity squamous cell carcinoma.

This clone was found a few times. The genes are TRBV25-1 and TRBJ2-3; D tentatively reads TRBD1 or TRBD2 (6 bases each). The CDR3 consists of 13 residues. Between the trimmed V and J ends, which lost 3 bases and 6 bases, there was a span of 10 bases. CDR1 and CDR2 (germline): MGHDK, SYGVNS. DNA of the CDR3: TGTGCCAGCAGTGACCTAGGGGGGGATACGCAGTATTTT. As protein: CASSDLGGDTQYF.

The chain has TRBV6-4 and TRBJ2-3; TRBD2 matches at 9 bases. In germline, CDR1 is MRHNA, CDR2 SNTAGT. V gave up 3 bases and J gave up 6 bases; unmatched junction bases: 7. The CDR3 has 15 residues. The CDR3, as DNA: TGTGCCAGCAGTGAAGGCGGGGGGGAAGCGGATACGCAGTATTTT. Residues: CASSEGGGEADTQYF.

V and J are TRBV19 and TRBJ1-1; tentative D call: TRBD1 (6 bases). This CDR3 contains 15 residues. The germline V gene has CDR1 LNHDA and CDR2 SQIVND (reference sequence). The V end lost 3 bases, the J end lost 1 base, and 12 bases lay between the germline ends. The CDR3 loop reads CASSIGGVTNTEAFF. The CDR3 DNA reads TGTGCCAGTAGTATTGGGGGCGTGACGAACACTGAAGCTTTCTTT.

This clone was recorded only once. The chain links TRBV6-5 to TRBJ2-7; D could derive from TRBD1 or TRBD2 (5 bases each). Per the germline V gene, CDR1 is MNHEY and CDR2 is SVGAGI. This CDR3 has 15 amino acids. V was cut by 0 bases and J by 2 bases, with 11 bases left in between. In DNA, the CDR3 is TGTGCCAGCAGTTACTCAAGAGGGGCCACCTACGAGCAGTACTTC. It yields the protein CASSYSRGATYEQYF.

The gene calls are TRBV6-5 and TRBJ2-7, with D hard to call. This CDR3 comprises 14 residues. Trimming shortened V by 10 bases and J by 2 bases, and 18 bases separated the two germline ends. Germline-derived CDR1 and CDR2 are MNHEY and SVGAGI. CDR3 in DNA: TGTGCCAACTTTCCTCGTCGGAACCCCTACGAGCAGTACTTC. Amino acids: CANFPRRNPYEQYF.

V and J are TRBV19 and TRBJ1-2, with D maybe TRBD1 (5 bases). The CDR3 sequence is 12 residues long. Germline CDR1 LNHDA, CDR2 SQIVND (reference sequence). V lost 11 bases and J lost 1, with 11 bases in between. DNA of the CDR3: TGTGCCGCGGGGCAGATTAACTATGGCTACACCTTC. Amino acids: CAAGQINYGYTF. The whole variable domain, remainder taken from reference TRBV19 and TRBJ1-2, is DGGITQSPKYLFRKEGQNVTLSCEQNLNHDAMYWYRQDPGQGLRLIYYSQIVNDFQKGDIAEGYSVSREKKESFPLTVTSAQKNPTAFYLCAAGQINYGYTFGSGTRLTVV.

The rearrangement joins TRBV9 to TRBJ2-1; TRBD2 is a possible D gene (6 bases). V lost 2 bases to trimming and J lost 5 bases, with 11 bases between them. CDR3 size: 14 residues. Germline values: CDR1 SGDLS, CDR2 YYNGEE. CDR3 nucleotide sequence: TGTGCCAGCAGCGTGCTAGCGCCAGACAATGAGCAGTTCTTC. This encodes CASSVLAPDNEQFF.

V usage is TRBV5-1 and J usage is TRBJ2-5, with 9 bases matching TRBD2. Germline CDR1 and CDR2: SGHRS and YFSETQ. V dropped 0 bases and J dropped 2; count of bases not matched to a gene: 5. CDR3 length: 16 amino acids. In DNA, the CDR3 is TGCGCCAGCAGCTTGGGTCCGCGGGGGGGACAAGAGACCCAGTACTTC. Residues: CASSLGPRGGQETQYF.

This chain joins TRBV6-5 and TRBJ1-5, with TRBD1 as a possible D gene (5 bases). This CDR3 is built from 13 residues. Trimming pared 2 bases from V and 5 bases from J, leaving 7 bases between. CDR1 MNHEY and CDR2 SVGAGI come from the germline V gene. The CDR3 loop is CASSYTRDQPQHF. CDR3 in DNA: TGTGCCAGCAGTTACACCAGGGATCAGCCCCAGCATTTT.

The chain carries TRBV11-1 and TRBJ1-3; maybe TRBD1 (5 bases). Trimming removed 4 bases from V and 4 bases from J, with 17 bases in between. The CDR3 totals 16 residues. The germline V gene has CDR1 SGHAT and CDR2 FQDESV (reference sequence). In nucleotides, the CDR3 is TGTGCCAGCAGCTCAACCTTTGGGGGAAGAGGAAACACCATATATTTT. Amino acid sequence: CASSSTFGGRGNTIYF. The full variable domain, in which reference TRBV11-1 and TRBJ1-3 provide the parts outside the CDR3, is EAEVAQSPRYKITEKSQAVAFWCDPISGHATLYWYRQILGQGPELLVQFQDESVVDDSQLPKDRFSAERLKGVDSTLKIQPAELGDSAMYLCASSSTFGGRGNTIYFGEGSWLTVV.

This clone showed up just a few times. The CDR3 nucleotides are TGTGCCATCAGCCTCAAAGGGGATCCTCATGGCTACACCTTC. It encodes CAISLKGDPHGYTF. The genes are TRBV10-3 and TRBJ1-2; tentatively, D is TRBD1 (5 bases). V was shortened by 6 bases and J by 6 bases, with 17 bases between the two germline ends. The CDR3 runs 14 residues. The germline V gene has CDR1 ENHRY and CDR2 SYGVKD.

The chain combines TRBV28 with TRBJ2-1, with D perhaps TRBD1 or TRBD2 (6 bases each). Trimming took off 1 base at V and 2 bases at J, with 18 bases between the two ends. The CDR3 is 18 residues long. Per germline, CDR1 MDHEN and CDR2 SYDVKM. The CDR3 bases are TGTGCCAGCAGTTTATTAGGGTTAGCGGACAGAACCTACAATGAGCAGTTCTTC. Translating it yields CASSLLGLADRTYNEQFF.

CDR3 protein: CASSLHQYEKLFF. In nucleotides, the CDR3 is TGCGCCAGCAGCTTGCATCAGTACGAAAAACTGTTTTTT. The chain carries TRBV5-1 and TRBJ1-4; no clear D gene. This CDR3 spans 13 amino acids. Germline lookup yields CDR1 SGHRS and CDR2 YFSETQ. Trimming took 1 base from V and 8 from J, leaving 9 bases between them.

V usage is TRBV10-1 and J usage is TRBJ2-7; no definite D call. The V gene lost 4 bases and the J gene lost 6 bases, with 13 bases spanning the gap. CDR3 length: 13 amino acids. Germline values: CDR1 WNHNN, CDR2 SYGVQD (reference sequence). The CDR3 spells CASSADSTGEQYF. CDR3 nucleotide sequence: TGCGCCAGCAGTGCCGACTCGACGGGCGAGCAGTACTTC.